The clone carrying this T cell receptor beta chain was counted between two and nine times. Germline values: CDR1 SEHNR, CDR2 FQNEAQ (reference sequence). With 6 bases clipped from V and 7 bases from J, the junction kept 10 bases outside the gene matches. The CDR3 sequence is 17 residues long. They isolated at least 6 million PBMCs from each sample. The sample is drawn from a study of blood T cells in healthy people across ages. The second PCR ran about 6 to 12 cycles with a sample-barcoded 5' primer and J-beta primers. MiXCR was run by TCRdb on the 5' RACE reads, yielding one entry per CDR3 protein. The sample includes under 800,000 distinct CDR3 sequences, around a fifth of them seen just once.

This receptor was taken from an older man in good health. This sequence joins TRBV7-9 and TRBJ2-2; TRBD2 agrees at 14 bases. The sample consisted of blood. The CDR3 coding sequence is TGTGCCAGCAGACCGACTAGCGGGAGGGCCAAGGACGGGGAGCTGTTTTTT. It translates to CASRPTSGRAKDGELFF.